A single sample is the source of the 12 T cell receptor beta chains below, sequenced in a study of blood T cell repertoires in COVID-19. Measured with immunoSEQ multiplex PCR; TCRdb has only the in-frame clones, and not every one. The table records about 240,000 clones, roughly 80% of them present only once. Material for sequencing was peripheral blood. The receptors come from a woman between 18 and 30 years old with acute or convalescent COVID-19.

The V and J genes are TRBV19 and TRBJ2-5; possible D gene TRBD2, 6 bases. The CDR3 contains 13 residues. CDR1 is LNHDA and CDR2 is SQIVND in the germline V gene (reference sequence). Trimming cost V 6 bases and J 5 bases, with 13 bases left between them. As DNA, the CDR3 is TGTGCCAGTAGCACTAGCACACGGGAGACCCAGTACTTC. This sequence encodes CASSTSTRETQYF. The complete variable domain, with remaining parts taken from reference TRBV19 and TRBJ2-5, reads DGGITQSPKYLFRKEGQNVTLSCEQNLNHDAMYWYRQDPGQGLRLIYYSQIVNDFQKGDIAEGYSVSREKKESFPLTVTSAQKNPTAFYLCASSTSTRETQYFGPGTRLLVL.

The chain has TRBV5-1 and TRBJ1-1; D is ambiguous. V was trimmed by 0 bases and J by 7 bases, leaving 10 bases between them. Looked up from germline, CDR1 is SGHRS and CDR2 is YFSETQ. The CDR3 is 13 amino acids. CDR3 in DNA: TGCGCCAGCAGCTTGGTGGCAAATTTTGAAGCTTTCTTT. Its protein is CASSLVANFEAFF.

V is TRBV30 and J is TRBJ2-7; D perhaps matches TRBD1 (6 bases). This CDR3 region has 14 residues. Deletions cut 7 bases from V and 2 bases from J, with 18 bases between. The V gene's germline CDR1 is GTSNPN and CDR2 SVGIG (reference sequence). The CDR3 protein is CASKYRDRPYEQYF. The CDR3 DNA sequence: TGTGCCTCGAAATACAGGGATCGCCCCTACGAGCAGTACTTC.

The rearrangement links TRBV7-2 to TRBJ2-3, with D maybe TRBD1 (6 bases). This CDR3 spans 13 amino acids. V lost 3 bases to trimming and J lost 6 bases, with 10 bases between them. CDR1 and CDR2 (germline): SGHTA, FQGNSA. The DNA of the CDR3 is TGTGCCAGCAGCTTCACAGGGTGGGATACGCAGTATTTT. Protein product: CASSFTGWDTQYF.

The rearrangement joins TRBV9 to TRBJ1-5; D gene unclear. This CDR3 has 14 amino acids. Per the germline V gene, CDR1 is SGDLS and CDR2 is YYNGEE. With 0 bases removed from V and 4 bases from J, the gap between germline ends came to 8 bases. The CDR3, as DNA: TGTGCCAGCAGCGTAGATACGAGGAATCAGCCCCAGCATTTT. This translates into CASSVDTRNQPQHF. Full variable domain (rest looked up from reference TRBV9 and TRBJ1-5): DSGVTQTPKHLITATGQRVTLRCSPRSGDLSVYWYQQSLDQGLQFLIQYYNGEERAKGNILERFSAQQFPDLHSELNLSSLELGDSALYFCASSVDTRNQPQHFGDGTRLSIL.

The chain couples TRBV3-1 (or the pseudogene TRBV3-2) to TRBJ1-2; tentative D call: TRBD1 (6 bases). Trimming left V 3 bases short and J 10 bases short, with 15 bases between. CDR1 LGHDT and CDR2 YNNKEL come from the germline V gene (reference sequence). The CDR3 sequence is 13 residues long. CDR3 DNA: TGTGCCAGCAGCCAGCCGGGACAAAGTGTCTACACCTTC. This codes for CASSQPGQSVYTF.

The V call is TRBV7-3, the J call TRBJ1-6; perhaps TRBD1 as D (5 bases). Trimming stripped 2 bases from V and 7 bases from J, with 12 bases between. This CDR3 has 15 amino acids. Germline-derived CDR1 and CDR2 are SGHTA and FQGTGA. CDR3 bases: TGTGCCAGCAGCTTAGGTCGGACACGAAATTCACCCCTCCACTTT. Translated, it gives CASSLGRTRNSPLHF.

This rearrangement joins TRBV2 to TRBJ1-1; perhaps TRBD1 as D (6 bases). The CDR3 has 15 amino acids. V shed 5 bases and J shed 0 bases, with 13 bases lying between them. Per the germline V gene, CDR1 is SNHLY and CDR2 is FYNNEI. The CDR3 coding sequence is TGTGCCAGCAGTTTATATACAGGGATGAACACTGAAGCTTTCTTT. Its translation: CASSLYTGMNTEAFF.

V is TRBV29-1 and J is TRBJ1-2, with D maybe TRBD1 (6 bases). Trimming shortened V by 1 base and J by 4 bases, and 19 bases separated the two germline ends. Germline V gene sequence: CDR1 SQVTM, CDR2 ANQGSEA. The length of the CDR3 is 16 residues. The CDR3 DNA follows: TGCAGCGTTGAAGGGCCGTACAGGGCTGTGGGCTATGGCTACACCTTC. Translated, it gives CSVEGPYRAVGYGYTF.

This sequence joins TRBV6-2 or TRBV6-3 and TRBJ2-7; 8 bases line up with TRBD2. This CDR3 region has 19 residues. Germline loops: CDR1 MNHEY, CDR2 SVGEGT. The trim removed 4 bases at V and 0 bases at J, leaving 17 bases unmatched. The DNA for the CDR3 is TGTGCCAGCAGTTTCAGCACCGGGACTAGTTGGGGTAGCTCCTACGAGCAGTACTTC. Amino acids: CASSFSTGTSWGSSYEQYF.

V is TRBV5-8 and J is TRBJ2-2; D is perhaps TRBD2 (5 bases). The CDR3 extends over 14 amino acids. V was pared by 4 bases and J by 4 bases, with 11 bases between. Germline-derived CDR1 and CDR2 are SGHTS and YDEGEE. The CDR3 nucleotides are TGTGCCAGCAGCGCGCGGGTGGGCACCGGGGAGCTGTTTTTT. Translating gives CASSARVGTGELFF.

V gene TRBV24-1 combines with J gene TRBJ2-3; D may be TRBD2 (6 bases). The CDR3 covers 14 residues. V was shortened by 10 bases and J by 0 bases, with 13 bases between the two germline ends. In germline, CDR1 is KGHDR, CDR2 SFDVKD. CDR3 DNA: TGTGCCACGGGGATAGGGACTAGCACAGATACGCAGTATTTT. Encoded protein: CATGIGTSTDTQYF.